Listed here is a single T cell receptor (beta chain). Using RNA transcripts as the source, TCR beta CDR3 regions were amplified. When the TCR CDR3 underwent first-round RT-PCR, the HTBI primer set was used. TCRdb processed the multiplex PCR reads anew with MiXCR; each CDR3 protein has one entry. Counted here are 200,000 to 250,000 distinct CDR3 sequences, 17% occurring once; the ten biggest clones make up 53%. These data originate in a study of T cells in Graves' hyperthyroidism and ophthalmopathy. The sequencing sample was made of blood. The clonotype comes from a woman between 50 and 59 years old with Graves' hyperthyroidism.

The CDR3 sequence is CASSWGTSGRAGNEQFF. CDR3 DNA: TGTGCCAGCAGTTGGGGGACTAGCGGGAGGGCGGGCAATGAGCAGTTCTTC. The chain employs TRBV2 and TRBJ2-1; 16 bases are a match to TRBD2. The CDR3 spans 17 residues. The ends lost 5 bases at V and 6 bases at J; junction bases unmatched: 7. Germline lookup yields CDR1 SNHLY and CDR2 FYNNEI.